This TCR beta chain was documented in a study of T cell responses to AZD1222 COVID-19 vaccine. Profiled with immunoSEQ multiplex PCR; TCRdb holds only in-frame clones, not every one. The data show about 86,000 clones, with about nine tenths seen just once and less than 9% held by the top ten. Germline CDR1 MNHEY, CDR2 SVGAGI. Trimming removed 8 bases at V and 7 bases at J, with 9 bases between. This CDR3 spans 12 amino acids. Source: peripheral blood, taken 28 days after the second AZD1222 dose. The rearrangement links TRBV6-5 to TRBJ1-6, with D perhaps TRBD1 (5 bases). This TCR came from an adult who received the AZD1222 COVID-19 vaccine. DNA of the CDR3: TGTGCCAGCGGCTACAGGAATTCACCCCTCCACTTT. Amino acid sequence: CASGYRNSPLHF.